The clone carrying this T cell receptor beta chain was seen many times. Its matching antigen is unknown. This record belongs to a study of T-cell reconstitution after alpha-beta-depleted transplantation in children. A library of TCRbeta sequences, prepared with unique molecular identifiers, was generated. TCRdb redid the calling of the PCR reads with MiXCR, one entry per CDR3 protein. Among hundreds of thousands of distinct CDR3 sequences listed, around 13% were seen once. Study-wide results and caveats: The study reportedly traced alpha-beta T cells about two months after transplant to several hundred expanded graft clones. After one year, T-cell counts and TCRbeta diversity mostly came from new T cells. In some patients, recipient T cells and intrathymic progenitors surviving conditioning explained high day-60 diversity.

The CDR3 contains 14 residues. CDR1 and CDR2 from the germline V gene are DFQATT and SNEGSKA (reference sequence). Trimming pared 4 bases from V and 3 bases from J, leaving 15 bases between. The sample here was PBMCs, taken before TCRalphabeta/CD19-depleted stem cell transplant. The chain joins TRBV20-1 to TRBJ1-2, with D possibly matching TRBD1 (6 bases). The clonotype originates from a girl aged 2 to 9 with congenital amegakaryocytic thrombocytopenia, due to receive a stem cell transplant. The CDR3 spells CSATPPGDDYGYTF. DNA of the CDR3: TGCAGTGCTACCCCTCCAGGGGACGACTATGGCTACACCTTC.